This is a list of T cell receptor beta chains from one sample in a study of cytomegalovirus exposure and HLA in healthy donors. Using immunoSEQ multiplex PCR, the repertoire was profiled, and TCRdb retains in-frame clones only, with some absent. This table has 190,000 or so clones, more than 65% appearing once. The sequenced sample was PBMCs. These receptors all come from a woman under 30 in good health and CMV-seropositive. CDR3s include the opening cysteine and the closing phenylalanine or tryptophan.

v_call,j_call,cdr3_aa
TRBV9,TRBJ1-1,CASSVGQLNTEAFF
TRBV10-3,TRBJ2-7,CAISVGQGAPYEQYF
TRBV2,TRBJ2-2,CASSGGDFNTGELFF
TRBV2,TRBJ2-1,CASRQTSGGDPEQFF
TRBV6-1,TRBJ1-1,CASRTGMNTEAFF
TRBV9,TRBJ2-3,CASSPWTSGGADTQYF
TRBV4-3,TRBJ2-3,CASSQLSGGTDTQYF
TRBV19,TRBJ1-1,CASQQGGSEAFF
TRBV7-6,TRBJ2-2,CAAHGRRTGELFF
TRBV2,TRBJ2-3,CASSDRAGGTDTQYF
TRBV13,TRBJ1-5,CASGQGLSHQPQHF
TRBV4-2,TRBJ2-3,CASSQAYSTDTQYF
TRBV18,TRBJ2-7,CASSRLETYEQYF
TRBV18,TRBJ2-3,CASSPSRADTQYF
TRBV7-9,TRBJ2-1,CASSPPNRDNEQFF
TRBV2,TRBJ2-4,CASSEERYIQYF
TRBV18,TRBJ2-7,CASSTQGRYF
TRBV11-1,TRBJ1-6,CASSRWVGTGTSPLHF
TRBV14,TRBJ2-3,CASSPRLDRADTQYF
TRBV7-2,TRBJ2-7,CASSLTIVRSYEQYF
TRBV29-1,TRBJ1-1,CSVSSRVDTEAFF
TRBV7-2,TRBJ2-1,CASSLGPGQGAGVEQFF
TRBV9,TRBJ2-5,CASSVVGEQGTQYF
TRBV27,TRBJ1-6,CASRRRGGDSPLHF
TRBV18,TRBJ2-1,CASSPAGGAIANEQFF
TRBV2,TRBJ2-3,CASRGSTDTQYF
TRBV7-9,TRBJ1-4,CASSATGSSEKLFF
TRBV5-1,TRBJ2-3,CASGKSTSPDTQYF
TRBV9,TRBJ2-7,CASSDGTGFMEQYF
TRBV27,TRBJ2-1,CASSSGLALVNEQFF
TRBV5-1,TRBJ2-5,CASGAFGRGEETQYF
TRBV5-1,TRBJ2-3,CASSPRTSGFTDTQYF
TRBV9,TRBJ2-5,CASSVGAGNQETQYF
TRBV6-5,TRBJ1-1,CASSYRTVQGLVEAFF
TRBV27,TRBJ2-3,CASSIGLAGGPDTQYF
TRBV7-2,TRBJ1-2,CASSTEQGYYGYTF
TRBV11-2,TRBJ1-1,CASSFPGTRAEAFF
TRBV6-1,TRBJ1-1,CASRSDRDTEAFF
TRBV6-1,TRBJ2-2,CASSARTGGVNTGELFF